Detailed here is one TCR beta chain. Its antigen remains unknown. TCRdb keeps only in-frame clones here, not all; method: immunoSEQ multiplex PCR. The data show about 680,000 clones, around 92% seen once. With V trimmed by 4 bases and J by 8 bases, 12 bases remained unmatched. CDR1 and CDR2 from the germline V gene are SGHNT and YENEEA. There are 17 residues in the CDR3. Cells designated naive CD8 were CD45RO-negative and were positively selected for CCR7, with terminally differentiated effector memory CD45RA+ cells excluded. Free of recent acute infections or vaccinations, the donors were healthy HIV-negative adults. The data stem from a study of shared clonotypes between healthy human individuals. Study-wide findings and caveats: Estimated richness was generally greater in naive than memory subsets. When compared with the clonotypes that were shared by all four sorted-subset donors, the non-shared clonotypes turned out to have lower generation probabilities. A handful of donors showed sharing of approximately 5% of naive CD4 clonotypes.

The receptor was derived from a man younger than 45 in good health. The gene calls are TRBV11-3 and TRBJ2-1; 12 bases fit TRBD2. The sequencing sample was made of naive CD8+ T cells sorted from blood. The CDR3 spells CASSSETSGSGSDEQFF. CDR3 nucleotide sequence: TGTGCCAGCAGCTCAGAGACTAGCGGGAGCGGTTCGGATGAGCAGTTCTTC. The complete variable domain, with remaining parts taken from reference TRBV11-3 and TRBJ2-1, reads EAGVVQSPRYKIIEKKQPVAFWCNPISGHNTLYWYLQNLGQGPELLIRYENEEAVDDSQLPKDRFSAERLKGVDSTLKIQPAELGDSAVYLCASSSETSGSGSDEQFFGPGTRLTVL.